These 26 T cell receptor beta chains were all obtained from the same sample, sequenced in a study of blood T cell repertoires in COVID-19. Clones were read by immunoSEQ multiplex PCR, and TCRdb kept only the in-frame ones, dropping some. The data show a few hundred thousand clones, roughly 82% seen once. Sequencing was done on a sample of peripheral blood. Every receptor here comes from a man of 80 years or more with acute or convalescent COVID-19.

The chain's CDR3 is CASSLDGSRGRETQYF. CDR3 nucleotides: TGTGCCAGCAGCTTGGATGGGTCCAGGGGGCGAGAGACCCAGTACTTC. This sequence joins TRBV5-4 and TRBJ2-5; TRBD1 aligns across 8 bases. CDR1 and CDR2 from the germline V gene are SGHNT and YYREEE (reference sequence). The CDR3 contains 16 residues. V dropped 0 bases and J dropped 4; count of bases not matched to a gene: 8.

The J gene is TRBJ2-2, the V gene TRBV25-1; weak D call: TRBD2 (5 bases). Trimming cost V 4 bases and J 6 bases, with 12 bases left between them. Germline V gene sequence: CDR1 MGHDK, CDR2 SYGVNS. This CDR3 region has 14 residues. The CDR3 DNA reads TGTGCCAGCAGTGGAATCTTGGGAGCCGGGGAGCTGTTTTTT. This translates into CASSGILGAGELFF.

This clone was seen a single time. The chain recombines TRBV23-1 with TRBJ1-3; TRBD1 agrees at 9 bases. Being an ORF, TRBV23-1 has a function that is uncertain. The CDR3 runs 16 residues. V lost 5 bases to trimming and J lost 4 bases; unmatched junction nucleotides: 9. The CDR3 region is CASSFHRGPRGNTIYF. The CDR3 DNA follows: TGCGCCAGCAGTTTCCACAGGGGGCCGAGGGGAAACACCATATATTTT.

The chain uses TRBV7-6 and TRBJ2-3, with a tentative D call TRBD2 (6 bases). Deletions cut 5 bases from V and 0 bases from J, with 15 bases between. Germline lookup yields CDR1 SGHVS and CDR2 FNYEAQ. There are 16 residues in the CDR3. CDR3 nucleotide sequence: TGTGCCAGCAGCCCGAGCCCAGCGGGCAGCACAGATACGCAGTATTTT. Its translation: CASSPSPAGSTDTQYF.

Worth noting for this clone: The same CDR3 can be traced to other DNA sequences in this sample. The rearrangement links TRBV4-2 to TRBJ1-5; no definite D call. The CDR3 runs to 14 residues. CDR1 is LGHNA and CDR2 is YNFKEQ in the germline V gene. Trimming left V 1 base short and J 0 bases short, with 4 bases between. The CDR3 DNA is TGTGCCAGCAGCCAAGGTCTTAGCAATCAGCCCCAGCATTTT. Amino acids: CASSQGLSNQPQHF.

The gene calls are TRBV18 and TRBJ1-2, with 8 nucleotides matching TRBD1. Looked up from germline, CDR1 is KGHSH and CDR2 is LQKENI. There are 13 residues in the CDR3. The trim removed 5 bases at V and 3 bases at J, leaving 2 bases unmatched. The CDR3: CASSEQGDYGYTF. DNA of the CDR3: TGTGCCAGCTCAGAACAGGGGGACTATGGCTACACCTTC. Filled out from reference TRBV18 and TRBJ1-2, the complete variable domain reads NAGVMQNPRHLVRRRGQEARLRCSPMKGHSHVYWYRQLPEEGLKFMVYLQKENIIDESGMPKERFSAEFPKEGPSILRIQQVVRGDSAAYFCASSEQGDYGYTFGSGTRLTVV.

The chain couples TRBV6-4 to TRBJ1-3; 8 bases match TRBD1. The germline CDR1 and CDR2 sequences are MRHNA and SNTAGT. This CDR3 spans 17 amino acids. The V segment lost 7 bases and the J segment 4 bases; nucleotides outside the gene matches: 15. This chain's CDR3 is CASISQDRDCSGNTIYF. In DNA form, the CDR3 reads TGTGCCAGCATCTCGCAGGACAGGGATTGCTCCGGAAACACCATATATTTT.

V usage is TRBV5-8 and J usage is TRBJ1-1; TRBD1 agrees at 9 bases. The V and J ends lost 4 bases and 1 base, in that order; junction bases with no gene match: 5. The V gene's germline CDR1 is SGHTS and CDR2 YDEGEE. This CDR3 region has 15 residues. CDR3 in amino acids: CASSPRGQGNTEAFF. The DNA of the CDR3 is TGTGCCAGCAGCCCCCGGGGACAGGGGAACACTGAAGCTTTCTTT. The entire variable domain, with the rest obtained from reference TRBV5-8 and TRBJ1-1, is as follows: EAGVTQSPTHLIKTRGQQATLRCSPISGHTSVYWYQQALGLGLQFLLWYDEGEERNRGNFPPRFSGRQFPNYSSELNVNALELEDSALYLCASSPRGQGNTEAFFGQGTRLTVV.

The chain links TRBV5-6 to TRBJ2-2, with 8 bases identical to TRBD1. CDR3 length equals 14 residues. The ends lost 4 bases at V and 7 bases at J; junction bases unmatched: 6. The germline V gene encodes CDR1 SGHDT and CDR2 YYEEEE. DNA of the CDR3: TGTGCCAGCAGCATCGCAGGGGGCGTCGGGGAGCTGTTTTTT. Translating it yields CASSIAGGVGELFF.

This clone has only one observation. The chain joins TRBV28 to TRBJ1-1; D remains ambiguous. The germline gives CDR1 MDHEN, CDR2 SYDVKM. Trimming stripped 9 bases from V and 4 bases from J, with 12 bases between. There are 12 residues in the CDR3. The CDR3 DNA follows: TGTGCCAGTTACTCCCCGGGCACTGAAGCTTTCTTT. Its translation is CASYSPGTEAFF.

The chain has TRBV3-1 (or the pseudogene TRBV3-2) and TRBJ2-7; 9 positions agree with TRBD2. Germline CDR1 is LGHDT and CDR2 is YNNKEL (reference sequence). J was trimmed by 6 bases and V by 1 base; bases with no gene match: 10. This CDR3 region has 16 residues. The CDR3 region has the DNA TGTGCCAGCAGCCAAGGTAGCCTAGCGGGGCTGAGCGAGCAGTACTTC. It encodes CASSQGSLAGLSEQYF.

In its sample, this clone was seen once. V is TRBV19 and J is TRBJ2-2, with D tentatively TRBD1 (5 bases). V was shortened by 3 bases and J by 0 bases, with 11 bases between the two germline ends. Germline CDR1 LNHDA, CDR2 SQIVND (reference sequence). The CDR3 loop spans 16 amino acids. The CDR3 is CASSILQGANTGELFF. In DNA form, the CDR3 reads TGTGCCAGTAGTATTCTCCAGGGCGCGAACACCGGGGAGCTGTTTTTT.

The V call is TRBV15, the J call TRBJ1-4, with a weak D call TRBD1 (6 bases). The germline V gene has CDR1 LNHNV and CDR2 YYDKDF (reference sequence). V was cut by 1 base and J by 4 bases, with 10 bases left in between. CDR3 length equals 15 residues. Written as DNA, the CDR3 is TGTGCCACCAGCAGAGGGACAGAAAGTAATGAAAAACTGTTTTTT. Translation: CATSRGTESNEKLFF. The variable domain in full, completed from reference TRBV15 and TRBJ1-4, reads DAMVIQNPRYQVTQFGKPVTLSCSQTLNHNVMYWYQQKSSQAPKLLFHYYDKDFNNEADTPDNFQSRRPNTSFCFLDIRSPGLGDTAMYLCATSRGTESNEKLFFGSGTQLSVL.

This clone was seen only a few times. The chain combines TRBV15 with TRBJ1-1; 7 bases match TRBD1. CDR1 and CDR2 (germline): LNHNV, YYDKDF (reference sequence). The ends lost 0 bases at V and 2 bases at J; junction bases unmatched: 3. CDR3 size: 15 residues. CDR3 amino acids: CATSRDGTANTEAFF. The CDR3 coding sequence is TGTGCCACCAGCAGAGATGGGACAGCTAACACTGAAGCTTTCTTT.

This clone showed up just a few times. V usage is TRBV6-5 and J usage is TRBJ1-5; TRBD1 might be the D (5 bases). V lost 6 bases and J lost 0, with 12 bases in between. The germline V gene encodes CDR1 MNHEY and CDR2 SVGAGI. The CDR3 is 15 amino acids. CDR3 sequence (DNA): TGTGCCAGCAGAAACACAGACAGTAGCAATCAGCCCCAGCATTTT. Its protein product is CASRNTDSSNQPQHF.

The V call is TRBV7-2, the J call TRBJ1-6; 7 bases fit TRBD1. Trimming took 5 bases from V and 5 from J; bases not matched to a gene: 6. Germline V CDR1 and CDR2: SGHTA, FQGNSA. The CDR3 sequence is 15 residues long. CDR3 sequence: CASSLTGSDNSPLHF. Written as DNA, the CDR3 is TGTGCCAGCAGCCTGACAGGGTCTGATAATTCACCCCTCCACTTT.

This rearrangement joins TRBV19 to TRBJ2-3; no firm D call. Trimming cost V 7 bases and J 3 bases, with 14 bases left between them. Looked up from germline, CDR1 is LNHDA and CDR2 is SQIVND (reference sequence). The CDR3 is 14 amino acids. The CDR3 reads CASTTAVGTDTQYF. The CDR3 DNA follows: TGTGCCAGTACGACGGCAGTCGGGACAGATACGCAGTATTTT. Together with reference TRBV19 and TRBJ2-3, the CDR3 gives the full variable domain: DGGITQSPKYLFRKEGQNVTLSCEQNLNHDAMYWYRQDPGQGLRLIYYSQIVNDFQKGDIAEGYSVSREKKESFPLTVTSAQKNPTAFYLCASTTAVGTDTQYFGPGTRLTVL.

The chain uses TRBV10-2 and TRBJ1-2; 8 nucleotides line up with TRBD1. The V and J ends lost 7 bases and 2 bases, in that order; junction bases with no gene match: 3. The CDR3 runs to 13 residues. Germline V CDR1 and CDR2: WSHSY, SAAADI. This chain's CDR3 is CASIGTGNYGYTF. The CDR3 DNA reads TGCGCCAGCATAGGGACAGGAAACTATGGCTACACCTTC.

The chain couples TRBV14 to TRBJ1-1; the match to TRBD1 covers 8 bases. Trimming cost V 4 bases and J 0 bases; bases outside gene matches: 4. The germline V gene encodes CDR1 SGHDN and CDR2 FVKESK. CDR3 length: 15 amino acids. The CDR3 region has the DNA TGTGCCAGCAGCCTTCGGACAGGGCTGAACACTGAAGCTTTCTTT. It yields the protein CASSLRTGLNTEAFF.

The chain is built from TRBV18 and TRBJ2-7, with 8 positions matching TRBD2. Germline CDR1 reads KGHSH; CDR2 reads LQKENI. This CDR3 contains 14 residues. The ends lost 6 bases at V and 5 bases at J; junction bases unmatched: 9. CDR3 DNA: TGTGCCAGCTCCGGGACTAGATTTAGCGACGAGCAGTACTTC. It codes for CASSGTRFSDEQYF.

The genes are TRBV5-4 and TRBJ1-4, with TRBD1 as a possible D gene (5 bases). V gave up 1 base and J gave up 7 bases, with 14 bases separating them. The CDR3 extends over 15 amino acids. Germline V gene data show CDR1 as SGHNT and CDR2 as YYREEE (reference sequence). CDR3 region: CASSLPGGFGEKLFF. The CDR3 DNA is TGTGCCAGCAGCTTGCCCGGGGGGTTTGGTGAAAAACTGTTTTTT.

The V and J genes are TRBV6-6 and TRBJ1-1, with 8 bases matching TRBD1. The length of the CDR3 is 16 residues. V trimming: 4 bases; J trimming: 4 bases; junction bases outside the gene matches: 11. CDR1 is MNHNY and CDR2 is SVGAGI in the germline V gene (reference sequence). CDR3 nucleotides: TGTGCCAGCAGTTTCCAGGGGGCGCTTGTCGTCACTGAAGCTTTCTTT. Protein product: CASSFQGALVVTEAFF.

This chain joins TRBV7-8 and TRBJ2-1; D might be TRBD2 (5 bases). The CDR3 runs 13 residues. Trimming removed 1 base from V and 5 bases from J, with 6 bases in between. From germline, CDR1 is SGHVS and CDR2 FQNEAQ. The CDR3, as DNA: TGTGCCAGCAGCTTAGGGAGGAACAATGAGCAGTTCTTC. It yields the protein CASSLGRNNEQFF.

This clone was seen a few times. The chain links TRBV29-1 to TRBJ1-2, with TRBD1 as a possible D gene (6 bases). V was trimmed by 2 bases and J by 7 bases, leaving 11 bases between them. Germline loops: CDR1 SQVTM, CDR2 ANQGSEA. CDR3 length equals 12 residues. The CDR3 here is CSVELGAGGYTF. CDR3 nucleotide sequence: TGCAGCGTTGAACTGGGGGCGGGTGGCTACACCTTC.

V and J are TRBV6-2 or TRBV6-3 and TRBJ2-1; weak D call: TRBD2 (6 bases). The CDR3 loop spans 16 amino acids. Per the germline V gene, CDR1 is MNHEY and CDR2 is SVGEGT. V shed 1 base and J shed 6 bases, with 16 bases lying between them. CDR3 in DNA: TGTGCCAGCAGTTACTTAGGGCTAGCGCCGCTCAATGAGCAGTTCTTC. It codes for CASSYLGLAPLNEQFF.

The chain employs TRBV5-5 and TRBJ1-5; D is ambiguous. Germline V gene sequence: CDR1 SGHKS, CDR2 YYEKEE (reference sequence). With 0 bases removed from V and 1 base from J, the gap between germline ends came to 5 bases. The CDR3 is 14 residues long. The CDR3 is CASSLDQSNQPQHF. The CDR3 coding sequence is TGTGCCAGCAGCTTGGATCAAAGCAATCAGCCCCAGCATTTT.